This T cell receptor beta chain is drawn from a study of T cells in Graves' hyperthyroidism and ophthalmopathy. Across the whole study: Sampling of peripheral blood happened at initial diagnosis, prior to any treatment.

The study's findings and limits: Ophthalmopathy was model-predicted a median around seven months pre-onset. Most clonotypes expanded in the thyroid (above 0.001) were also present in blood.

In the case of this clonotype: Its target is not known.

Amplification of TCR beta CDR3 regions was performed using RNA transcripts as template. HTBI primers were the set used in a first-round RT-PCR of the TCR CDR3. TCRdb reprocessed the multiplex PCR reads with MiXCR, giving one entry per CDR3 protein. The table records nearly 600,000 distinct CDR3 sequences, about 14% of them present only once. The CDR3 is 14 residues long. V gave up 8 bases and J gave up 2 bases; unmatched junction bases: 4. CDR1 and CDR2 (germline): LGHNA, YNFKEQ. This TCR derives from a woman younger than 35 with Graves' ophthalmopathy. Input material: blood. The genes are TRBV4-2 and TRBJ2-3; TRBD1 agrees at 10 bases. CDR3 sequence: CASRGTGVTDTQYF. CDR3 in DNA: TGTGCCAGCCGCGGGACAGGGGTCACAGATACGCAGTATTTT.